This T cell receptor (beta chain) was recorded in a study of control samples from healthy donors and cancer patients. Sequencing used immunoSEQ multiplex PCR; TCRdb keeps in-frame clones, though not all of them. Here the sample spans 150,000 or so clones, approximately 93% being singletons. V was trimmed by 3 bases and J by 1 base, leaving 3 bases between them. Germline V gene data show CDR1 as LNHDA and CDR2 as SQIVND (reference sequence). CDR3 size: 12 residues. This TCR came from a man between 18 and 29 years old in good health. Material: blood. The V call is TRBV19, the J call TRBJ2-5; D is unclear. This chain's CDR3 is CASSIPQETQYF. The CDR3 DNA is TGTGCCAGTAGTATCCCCCAAGAGACCCAGTACTTC.